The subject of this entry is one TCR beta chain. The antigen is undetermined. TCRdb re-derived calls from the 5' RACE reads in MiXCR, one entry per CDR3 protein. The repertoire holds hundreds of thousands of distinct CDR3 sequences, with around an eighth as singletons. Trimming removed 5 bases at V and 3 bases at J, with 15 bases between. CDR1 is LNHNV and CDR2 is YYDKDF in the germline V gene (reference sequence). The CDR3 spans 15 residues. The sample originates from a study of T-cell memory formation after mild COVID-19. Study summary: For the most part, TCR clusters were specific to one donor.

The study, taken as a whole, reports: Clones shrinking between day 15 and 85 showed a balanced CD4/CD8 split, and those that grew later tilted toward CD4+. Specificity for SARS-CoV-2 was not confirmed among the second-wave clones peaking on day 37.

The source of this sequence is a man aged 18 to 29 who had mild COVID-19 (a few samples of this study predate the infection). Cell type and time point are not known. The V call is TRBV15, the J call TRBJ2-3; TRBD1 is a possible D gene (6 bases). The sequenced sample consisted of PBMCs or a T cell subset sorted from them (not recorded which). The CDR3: CATSQSGEKTDTQYF. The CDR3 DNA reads TGTGCCACCAGCCAGTCAGGGGAAAAGACAGATACGCAGTATTTT.